This TCR beta chain was documented in a study of vaccination effects on CD4 cells after COVID-19. Assay: immunoSEQ multiplex PCR; the TCRdb copy retains only in-frame clones and omits some. The repertoire includes tens of thousands of clones, roughly 60% of them detected once, and about 9.8% sits in the top ten. With about ten days of culture completed, CD4+ T cells were isolated. Vaccinated recipients, who were negative for nucleocapsid antibodies, had no history of SARS-CoV-2 infection. Details on this clone: Antigen unknown.

V shed 0 bases and J shed 0 bases, with 9 bases lying between them. Germline V gene lookup returns CDR1 SGHKS and CDR2 YYEKEE (reference sequence). This CDR3 is 16 amino acids long. The sequence came from a human donor who received a COVID-19 vaccine. The chain joins TRBV5-5 to TRBJ1-4; D gene unclear. The sequencing used CD4+ T cells from PBMCs cultured without peptide, collected before COVID-19 vaccination. CDR3 DNA: TGTGCCAGCAGCTTGGGTCCGGGCGCAACTAATGAAAAACTGTTTTTT. Translation: CASSLGPGATNEKLFF. Together with reference TRBV5-5 and TRBJ1-4, the CDR3 gives the full variable domain: DAGVTQSPTHLIKTRGQQVTLRCSPISGHKSVSWYQQVLGQGPQFIFQYYEKEERGRGNFPDRFSARQFPNYSSELNVNALLLGDSALYLCASSLGPGATNEKLFFGSGTQLSVL.